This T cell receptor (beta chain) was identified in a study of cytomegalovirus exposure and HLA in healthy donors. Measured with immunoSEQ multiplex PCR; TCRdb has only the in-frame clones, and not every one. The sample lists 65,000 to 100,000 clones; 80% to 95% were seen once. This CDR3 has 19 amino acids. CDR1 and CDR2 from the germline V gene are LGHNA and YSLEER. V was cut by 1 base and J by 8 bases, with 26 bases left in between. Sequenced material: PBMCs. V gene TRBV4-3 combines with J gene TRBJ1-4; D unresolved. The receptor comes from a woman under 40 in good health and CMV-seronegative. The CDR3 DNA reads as TGCGCCAGCAGCCAAGTGGAAACGGGGATTAGCTTGGTGGGAGAAAAACTGTTTTTT. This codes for CASSQVETGISLVGEKLFF.